Described below is a single T cell receptor beta chain sequence and its context. Its specificity is unknown. This entry comes from a study of cytotoxic CD8 clonotypes in ibrutinib-treated CLL. Germline CDR1 reads SGHRS; CDR2 reads YFSETQ. This CDR3 is built from 15 residues. V was clipped by 4 bases and J by 0 bases; unmatched bases: 2. Assay used: immunoSEQ multiplex PCR; TCRdb lists only in-frame clones, some missing. The sample has 150,000 or so clones; roughly 80% are singletons. Study-level findings and limits: Baseline values of clonality outstripped age-matched healthy donors and followed circulating CD8+ T-cell counts.

Source: PBMCs, taken after 24 months of ibrutinib treatment. The chain joins TRBV5-1 to TRBJ2-3, with 10 bases matching TRBD2. This receptor was taken from a human donor with chronic lymphocytic leukemia. The CDR3 DNA reads as TGCGCCAGCAGCGTACTAGCGGGGAGCACAGATACGCAGTATTTT. Translating gives CASSVLAGSTDTQYF. Complete variable domain (other parts from reference TRBV5-1 and TRBJ2-3): KAGVTQTPRYLIKTRGQQVTLSCSPISGHRSVSWYQQTPGQGLQFLFEYFSETQRNKGNFPGRFSGRQFSNSRSEMNVSTLELGDSALYLCASSVLAGSTDTQYFGPGTRLTVL.